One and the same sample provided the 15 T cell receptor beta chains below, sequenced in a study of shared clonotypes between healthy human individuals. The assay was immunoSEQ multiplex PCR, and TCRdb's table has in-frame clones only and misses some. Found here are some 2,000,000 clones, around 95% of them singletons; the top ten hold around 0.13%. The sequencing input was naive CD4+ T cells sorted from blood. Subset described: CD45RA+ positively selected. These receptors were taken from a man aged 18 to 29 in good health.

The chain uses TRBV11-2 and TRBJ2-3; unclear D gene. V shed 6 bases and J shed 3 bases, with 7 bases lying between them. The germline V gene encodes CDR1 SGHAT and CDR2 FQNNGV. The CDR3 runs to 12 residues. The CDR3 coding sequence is TGTGCCAGCAGTTACACGACAGATACGCAGTATTTT. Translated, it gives CASSYTTDTQYF. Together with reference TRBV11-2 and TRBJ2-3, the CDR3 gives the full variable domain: EAGVAQSPRYKIIEKRQSVAFWCNPISGHATLYWYQQILGQGPKLLIQFQNNGVVDDSQLPKDRFSAERLKGVDSTLKIQPAKLEDSAVYLCASSYTTDTQYFGPGTRLTVL.

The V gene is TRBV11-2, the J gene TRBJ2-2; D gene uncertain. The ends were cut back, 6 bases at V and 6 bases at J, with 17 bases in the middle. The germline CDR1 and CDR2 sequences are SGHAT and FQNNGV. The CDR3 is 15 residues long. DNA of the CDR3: TGTGCCAGCAGTTCGGCGATGGGTGTAGCCGGGGAGCTGTTTTTT. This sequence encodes CASSSAMGVAGELFF.

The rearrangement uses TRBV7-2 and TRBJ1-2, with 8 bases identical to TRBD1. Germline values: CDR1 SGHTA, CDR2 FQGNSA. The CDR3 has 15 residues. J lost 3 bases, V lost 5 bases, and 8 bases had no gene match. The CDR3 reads CASSLPGQEYYGYTF. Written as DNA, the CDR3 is TGTGCCAGCAGCCTACCGGGACAGGAGTACTATGGCTACACCTTC.

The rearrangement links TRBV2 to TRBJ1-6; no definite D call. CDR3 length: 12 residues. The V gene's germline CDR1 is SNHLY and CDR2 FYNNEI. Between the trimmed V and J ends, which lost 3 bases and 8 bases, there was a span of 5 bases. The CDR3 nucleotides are TGTGCCAGCAGTGATGGGGATTCACCCCTCCACTTT. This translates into CASSDGDSPLHF.

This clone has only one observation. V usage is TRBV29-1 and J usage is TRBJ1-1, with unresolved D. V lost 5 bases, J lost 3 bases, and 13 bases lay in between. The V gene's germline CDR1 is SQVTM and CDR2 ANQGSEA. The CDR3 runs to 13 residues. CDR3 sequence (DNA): TGCAGCGTTCGGCCGCCAAGAGACACTGAAGCTTTCTTT. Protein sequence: CSVRPPRDTEAFF.

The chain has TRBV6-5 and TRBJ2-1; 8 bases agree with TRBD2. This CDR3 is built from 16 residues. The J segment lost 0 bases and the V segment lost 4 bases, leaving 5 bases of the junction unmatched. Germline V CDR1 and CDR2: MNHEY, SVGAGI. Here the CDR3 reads CASSSRSGNSYNEQFF. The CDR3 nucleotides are TGTGCCAGCAGTTCCCGTAGCGGGAACTCCTACAATGAGCAGTTCTTC.

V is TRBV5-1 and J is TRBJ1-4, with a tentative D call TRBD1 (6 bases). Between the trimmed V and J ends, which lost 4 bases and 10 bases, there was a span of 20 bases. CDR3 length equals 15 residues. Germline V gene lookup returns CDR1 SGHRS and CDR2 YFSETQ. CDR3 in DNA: TGCGCCAGCAGCCCCGGACAGCAGCTAATAGGAAAACTGTTTTTT. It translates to CASSPGQQLIGKLFF.

CDR3 residues: CASSYNGMTGGTEAFF. CDR3 nucleotide sequence: TGCGCCAGCAGCTACAACGGAATGACAGGGGGCACTGAAGCTTTCTTT. This chain uses TRBV5-1 with TRBJ1-1; the match to TRBD1 covers 9 bases. This CDR3 is built from 16 residues. V trimming: 3 bases; J trimming: 4 bases; junction bases outside the gene matches: 10. Germline CDR1 is SGHRS and CDR2 is YFSETQ.

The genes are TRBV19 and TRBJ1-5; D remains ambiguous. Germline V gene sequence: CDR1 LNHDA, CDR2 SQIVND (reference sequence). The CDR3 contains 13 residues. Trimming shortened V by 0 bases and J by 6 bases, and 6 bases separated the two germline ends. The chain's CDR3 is CASSIDMGQPQHF. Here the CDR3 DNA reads TGTGCCAGTAGTATAGACATGGGTCAGCCCCAGCATTTT.

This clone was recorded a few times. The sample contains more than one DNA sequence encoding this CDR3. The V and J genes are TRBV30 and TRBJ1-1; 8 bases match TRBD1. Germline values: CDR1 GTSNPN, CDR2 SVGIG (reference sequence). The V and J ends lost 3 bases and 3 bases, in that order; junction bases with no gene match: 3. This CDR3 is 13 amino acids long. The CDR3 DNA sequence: TGTGCCTGGAGGGGGACAGGTTACACTGAAGCTTTCTTT. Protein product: CAWRGTGYTEAFF.

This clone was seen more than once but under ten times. This CDR3 reads CASSLVYSNQPQHF. The CDR3 nucleotides read TGTGCCAGCAGTTTAGTCTATAGCAATCAGCCCCAGCATTTT. V is TRBV27 and J is TRBJ1-5, with unresolved D. From germline, CDR1 is MNHEY and CDR2 SMNVEV (reference sequence). The CDR3 has 14 amino acids. V was shortened by 2 bases and J by 0 bases, with 5 bases between the two germline ends.

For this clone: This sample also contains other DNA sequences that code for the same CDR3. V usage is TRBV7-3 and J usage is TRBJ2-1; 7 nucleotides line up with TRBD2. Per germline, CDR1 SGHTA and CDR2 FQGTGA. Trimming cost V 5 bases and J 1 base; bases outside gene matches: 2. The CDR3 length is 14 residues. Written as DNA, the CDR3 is TGTGCCAGCAGCCTGGGGGGGTCCTACAATGAGCAGTTCTTC. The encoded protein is CASSLGGSYNEQFF.

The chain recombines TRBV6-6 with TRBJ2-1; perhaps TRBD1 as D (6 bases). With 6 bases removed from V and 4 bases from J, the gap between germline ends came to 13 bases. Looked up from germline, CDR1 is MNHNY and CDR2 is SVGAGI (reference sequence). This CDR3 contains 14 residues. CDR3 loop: CASRLTQGYNEQFF. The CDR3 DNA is TGTGCCAGCAGGCTCACACAGGGTTACAATGAGCAGTTCTTC.

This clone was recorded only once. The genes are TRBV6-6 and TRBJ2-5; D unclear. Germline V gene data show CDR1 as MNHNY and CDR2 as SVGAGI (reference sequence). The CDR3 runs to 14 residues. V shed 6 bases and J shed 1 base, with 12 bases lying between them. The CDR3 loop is CASSQGRIQETQYF. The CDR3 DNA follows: TGTGCCAGCAGCCAAGGGCGCATCCAAGAGACCCAGTACTTC.

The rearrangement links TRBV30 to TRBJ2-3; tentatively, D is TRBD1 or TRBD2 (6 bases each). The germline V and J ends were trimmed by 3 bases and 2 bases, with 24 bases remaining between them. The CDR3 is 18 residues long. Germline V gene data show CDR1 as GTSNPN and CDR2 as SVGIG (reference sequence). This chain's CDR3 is CAWSLGRGLRTPTDTQYF. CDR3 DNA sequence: TGTGCCTGGAGCCTGGGCCGGGGGCTGCGGACCCCCACAGATACGCAGTATTTT.